The 25 T cell receptor beta chains presented below share a single source sample, sequenced in a study of blood T cell repertoires in COVID-19. The repertoire was sequenced with immunoSEQ multiplex PCR; TCRdb's copy has only in-frame clones and lacks some. Of under 300,000 clones in the sample, 91% were seen once. The sample was PBMCs or T cells enriched from blood (not recorded which). The source of these receptors is a human donor in a cohort exposed to, infected with or recovered from COVID-19 (not recorded which). The donor label of this sample is uncertain.

The rearrangement links TRBV9 to TRBJ1-1; D remains ambiguous. V lost 4 bases and J 2 bases, leaving 9 bases between the germline ends. This CDR3 has 13 residues. Germline V gives CDR1 SGDLS, CDR2 YYNGEE. CDR3 in amino acids: CASSPRSNTEAFF. The CDR3 DNA sequence: TGTGCCAGCAGCCCCCGGAGTAACACTGAAGCTTTCTTT.

This sequence joins TRBV13 and TRBJ2-7, with D uncertain. Germline CDR1 reads PRHDT; CDR2 reads FYEKMQ (reference sequence). The CDR3 is made up of 11 amino acids. V lost 4 bases and J lost 3, with 4 bases in between. The CDR3 DNA is TGTGCCAGCAGCTCCTTCTACGAGCAGTACTTC. Translated: CASSSFYEQYF.

The rearrangement joins TRBV7-2 to TRBJ2-1, with 8 bases that match TRBD1. With 3 bases clipped from V and 4 bases from J, the junction kept 5 bases outside the gene matches. This CDR3 is 15 amino acids long. Germline assignment: CDR1 SGHTA and CDR2 FQGNSA. The CDR3: CASSLDRASYNEQFF. CDR3 nucleotides: TGTGCCAGCAGCTTGGACAGGGCGTCGTACAATGAGCAGTTCTTC. Based on the CDR3 plus reference TRBV7-2 and TRBJ2-1, the full variable domain is GAGVSQSPSNKVTEKGKDVELRCDPISGHTALYWYRQSLGQGLEFLIYFQGNSAPDKSGLPSDRFSAERTGGSVSTLTIQRTQQEDSAVYLCASSLDRASYNEQFFGPGTRLTVL.

The CDR3 DNA reads TGTGCCAGCAGCGTCCAGGGGAATCAGCCCCAGCATTTT. Protein product: CASSVQGNQPQHF. The chain combines TRBV13 with TRBJ1-5, with D perhaps matching TRBD1 (6 bases). Germline loops: CDR1 PRHDT, CDR2 FYEKMQ (reference sequence). The CDR3 is 13 amino acids. With 5 bases removed from V and 4 bases from J, the gap between germline ends came to 9 bases.

The CDR3: CASSPRDRGRGTDTQYF. DNA of the CDR3: TGCGCCAGCAGCCCCAGGGACAGGGGGAGGGGGACAGATACGCAGTATTTT. The chain has TRBV4-1 and TRBJ2-3; 11 bases fit TRBD1. Germline values: CDR1 MGHRA, CDR2 YSYEKL. Unmatched junction bases numbered 9, after V lost 4 bases and J lost 3 bases. The CDR3 covers 17 residues.

This clone is a singleton in its sample. This rearrangement joins TRBV12-3 or TRBV12-4 to TRBJ1-5; D is perhaps TRBD1 (6 bases). The V gene lost 6 bases and the J gene lost 8 bases, with 14 bases spanning the gap. The CDR3 runs to 13 residues. CDR3 coding DNA: TGTGCCAGCAGCCCAGAGGGGGGGGAGCCCCAGCATTTT. Its protein product is CASSPEGGEPQHF.

The CDR3 here is CASSEEPQSGGYTF. The DNA for the CDR3 is TGTGCCAGCAGTGAAGAGCCCCAATCGGGTGGCTACACCTTC. The genes are TRBV6-1 and TRBJ1-2; no clear D. Germline V gene data show CDR1 as MNHNS and CDR2 as SASEGT. Between the trimmed V and J ends, which lost 1 base and 7 bases, there was a span of 13 bases. The CDR3 loop spans 14 amino acids.

The chain combines TRBV5-4 with TRBJ1-4; D is undetermined. Trimming removed 4 bases from V and 2 bases from J, with 12 bases in between. CDR1 and CDR2 (germline): SGHNT, YYREEE (reference sequence). The CDR3 totals 15 residues. In DNA, the CDR3 is TGTGCCAGCAGCCTTGGCGGGAACACTAATGAAAAACTGTTTTTT. Its translation is CASSLGGNTNEKLFF. Full variable domain (rest looked up from reference TRBV5-4 and TRBJ1-4): ETGVTQSPTHLIKTRGQQVTLRCSSQSGHNTVSWYQQALGQGPQFIFQYYREEENGRGNFPPRFSGLQFPNYSSELNVNALELDDSALYLCASSLGGNTNEKLFFGSGTQLSVL.

The chain has TRBV4-1 and TRBJ2-2; TRBD2 aligns across 11 bases. The J segment lost 4 bases and the V segment lost 2 bases, leaving 6 bases of the junction unmatched. The CDR3 loop spans 17 amino acids. Germline assignment: CDR1 MGHRA and CDR2 YSYEKL. The CDR3 spells CASSQLLAGVGTGELFF. The CDR3 DNA sequence: TGCGCCAGCAGCCAACTACTAGCGGGGGTAGGCACCGGGGAGCTGTTTTTT.

The chain employs TRBV19 and TRBJ1-4; no clear D. CDR3 length: 14 residues. The V and J ends lost 3 bases and 5 bases respectively, with 10 bases between them. Germline values: CDR1 LNHDA, CDR2 SQIVND (reference sequence). CDR3 protein: CASSINGLNEKLFF. DNA for the CDR3: TGTGCCAGTAGTATTAACGGTTTAAATGAAAAACTGTTTTTT.

This clone was detected once. The genes are TRBV2 and TRBJ1-3; D possibly corresponds to TRBD1 (6 bases). V lost 4 bases, J lost 2 bases, and 15 bases lay in between. The germline gives CDR1 SNHLY, CDR2 FYNNEI. This CDR3 comprises 16 residues. CDR3 in amino acids: CASSVITGLPGNTIYF. The CDR3, as DNA: TGTGCCAGCAGTGTAATAACAGGGCTCCCTGGAAACACCATATATTTT. Drawing the rest from reference TRBV2 and TRBJ1-3, the complete variable domain is EPEVTQTPSHQVTQMGQEVILRCVPISNHLYFYWYRQILGQKVEFLVSFYNNEISEKSEIFDDQFSVERPDGSNFTLKIRSTKLEDSAMYFCASSVITGLPGNTIYFGEGSWLTVV.

V is TRBV3-1 (or the pseudogene TRBV3-2) and J is TRBJ2-7; D is possibly TRBD1 (5 bases). CDR3 size: 13 residues. With 5 bases removed from V and 1 base from J, the gap between germline ends came to 9 bases. Looked up from germline, CDR1 is LGHDT and CDR2 is YNNKEL (reference sequence). The CDR3 sequence: CASSWRQSYEQYF. The CDR3 nucleotides read TGTGCCAGCAGCTGGCGACAGTCCTACGAGCAGTACTTC.

J is TRBJ2-3 and V is TRBV30; tentatively, D is TRBD1 (7 bases). Germline-derived CDR1 and CDR2 are GTSNPN and SVGIG (reference sequence). Trimming stripped 4 bases from V and 1 base from J, with 12 bases between. CDR3 size: 14 residues. CDR3 nucleotides: TGTGCCTGGAACGGCGGGACAGGCACAGATACGCAGTATTTT. It encodes CAWNGGTGTDTQYF.

The chain couples TRBV5-1 to TRBJ2-7; 9 bases are a match to TRBD1. The trim removed 2 bases at V and 5 bases at J, leaving 8 bases unmatched. The CDR3 is 15 amino acids. Germline V gene sequence: CDR1 SGHRS, CDR2 YFSETQ. The CDR3 DNA reads TGCGCCAGCAGCTTTGGGGACAGGGTGGATCACGAGCAGTACTTC. It specifies CASSFGDRVDHEQYF.

This chain joins TRBV6-5 and TRBJ1-2; TRBD1 matches 8 bases. The V gene's germline CDR1 is MNHEY and CDR2 SVGAGI. This CDR3 has 15 residues. The V gene end was trimmed by 2 bases and the J gene end by 4 bases; junction bases not matched to a gene: 6. As DNA, the CDR3 is TGTGCCAGCAGTTACACGGGCGGGACAGGCTATGGCTACACCTTC. Encoded protein: CASSYTGGTGYGYTF.

This chain uses TRBV25-1 with TRBJ1-6; tentatively, D is TRBD1 (6 bases). The CDR3 totals 14 residues. V lost 2 bases and J 14 bases, leaving 16 bases between the germline ends. Looked up from germline, CDR1 is MGHDK and CDR2 is SYGVNS. CDR3 amino acids: CASSERTAPSALHF. The CDR3 DNA reads as TGTGCCAGCAGTGAAAGGACAGCCCCATCGGCCCTCCACTTT.

This chain connects TRBV6-5 to TRBJ1-4, with D unclear. There are 15 residues in the CDR3. CDR1 and CDR2 (germline): MNHEY, SVGAGI. V lost 5 bases and J lost 7, with 17 bases in between. As DNA, the CDR3 is TGTGCCAGCAGTCCTCTGACTGACGCCTCTGAAAAACTGTTTTTT. Its protein product is CASSPLTDASEKLFF.

V usage is TRBV2 and J usage is TRBJ2-7; TRBD2 might be the D (6 bases). Trimming removed 7 bases at V and 6 bases at J, with 22 bases between. Germline CDR1 reads SNHLY; CDR2 reads FYNNEI. The CDR3 totals 15 residues. As DNA, the CDR3 is TGTGCCAGCACTTTTTCAAGGGAGGACGGGGTCGAGCAGTACTTC. Protein sequence: CASTFSREDGVEQYF. Drawing the rest from reference TRBV2 and TRBJ2-7, the complete variable domain is EPEVTQTPSHQVTQMGQEVILRCVPISNHLYFYWYRQILGQKVEFLVSFYNNEISEKSEIFDDQFSVERPDGSNFTLKIRSTKLEDSAMYFCASTFSREDGVEQYFGPGTRLTVT.

The CDR3 loop reads CASRRTGVTSPQHF. The CDR3 DNA reads as TGTGCCAGCAGGAGGACAGGGGTCACATCGCCCCAGCATTTT. This chain links TRBV27 with TRBJ1-5, with TRBD1 matching 9 bases. Unmatched junction bases numbered 9, after V lost 6 bases and J lost 9 bases. The germline V gene encodes CDR1 MNHEY and CDR2 SMNVEV (reference sequence). CDR3 length: 14 amino acids.

The chain employs TRBV5-3 and TRBJ1-2; no firm D call. TRBV5-3 is sorted into the ORF group, with uncertain function. V lost 4 bases and J lost 7, with 11 bases in between. This CDR3 comprises 12 residues. The CDR3 region is CARSLSRGGYTF. The CDR3 nucleotides read TGTGCCAGAAGCCTAAGTCGGGGTGGCTACACCTTC.

The genes are TRBV19 and TRBJ1-5, with D tentatively TRBD1 (5 bases). Germline lookup yields CDR1 LNHDA and CDR2 SQIVND (reference sequence). The CDR3 covers 16 residues. V lost 3 bases and J lost 0, with 12 bases in between. The CDR3 reads CASSMGQEYSNQPQHF. Written as DNA, the CDR3 is TGTGCCAGTAGTATGGGGCAGGAGTATAGCAATCAGCCCCAGCATTTT. The entire variable domain, with the rest obtained from reference TRBV19 and TRBJ1-5, is as follows: DGGITQSPKYLFRKEGQNVTLSCEQNLNHDAMYWYRQDPGQGLRLIYYSQIVNDFQKGDIAEGYSVSREKKESFPLTVTSAQKNPTAFYLCASSMGQEYSNQPQHFGDGTRLSIL.

The chain links TRBV5-1 to TRBJ2-6; 10 bases are a match to TRBD1. This CDR3 is 18 amino acids long. Germline-derived CDR1 and CDR2 are SGHRS and YFSETQ. V lost 3 bases to trimming and J lost 2 bases; unmatched junction nucleotides: 8. In DNA form, the CDR3 reads TGCGCCAGCAGCTCCGCCGGGACAGGGGAAGCTGGGGCCAACGTCCTGACTTTC. It yields the protein CASSSAGTGEAGANVLTF. The whole variable domain, filled in from reference TRBV5-1 and TRBJ2-6, reads KAGVTQTPRYLIKTRGQQVTLSCSPISGHRSVSWYQQTPGQGLQFLFEYFSETQRNKGNFPGRFSGRQFSNSRSEMNVSTLELGDSALYLCASSSAGTGEAGANVLTFGAGSRLTVL.

The V and J genes are TRBV5-4 and TRBJ2-4; tentatively, D is TRBD2 (5 bases). In germline, CDR1 is SGHNT, CDR2 YYREEE (reference sequence). V lost 2 bases and J 7 bases, leaving 10 bases between the germline ends. The CDR3 is 13 amino acids. The CDR3 DNA reads TGTGCCAGCAGCTTCAACAGAGGGAACATTCAGTACTTC. Protein sequence: CASSFNRGNIQYF.

The chain employs TRBV6-2 or TRBV6-3 and TRBJ2-1; D is possibly TRBD2 (6 bases). CDR1 MNHEY and CDR2 SVGEGT come from the germline V gene. The CDR3 loop spans 15 amino acids. Deletions cut 5 bases from V and 0 bases from J, with 11 bases between. The CDR3 loop reads CASSRLGSSYNEQFF. The CDR3, as DNA: TGTGCCAGCAGTCGACTAGGAAGCTCCTACAATGAGCAGTTCTTC.

This chain uses TRBV27 with TRBJ1-6; the D is unclear. The V end lost 1 base, the J end lost 10 bases, and 11 bases lay between the germline ends. CDR3 length: 14 amino acids. Germline CDR1 is MNHEY and CDR2 is SMNVEV (reference sequence). The CDR3 nucleotides are TGTGCCAGCAGTTTATTCTGGGAGAGCTCACCCCTCCACTTT. It codes for CASSLFWESSPLHF.